The rows below give T cell receptor beta chains drawn from one sample of a study of blood T cells in healthy people across ages. In TCRdb, the 5' RACE reads were re-called with MiXCR into one record per CDR3 protein. This sample carries some 880,000 distinct CDR3 sequences, about 37% of them seen once, and the ten largest clones take approximately 13%. The sequenced material came from blood. These receptors all stem from a man between 18 and 35 years old in good health. Each CDR3 is given with its conserved first and last residue. The order of the fields is D gene, J gene, V gene, clone size, CDR3 length, CDR3 protein, CDR3 DNA. A D gene is named only where the DNA matches it firmly. Expanded clones are given a class, and other clones once, few, many or no size at all.

D: .; J: TRBJ2-3; V: TRBV28; size: few; length: 14; CDR3: CASSLPQTADTQYF; DNA: TGTGCCAGCAGTTTACCCCAGACAGCAGATACGCAGTATTTT
D: .; J: TRBJ2-2; V: TRBV5-4; size: .; length: 13; CDR3: CASSREGSRELFF; DNA: TGTGCCAGCAGCCGCGAAGGATCCCGGGAGCTGTTTTTT
D: .; J: TRBJ2-6; V: TRBV7-9; size: few; length: 17; CDR3: CASSQVGLGSGANVLTF; DNA: TGTGCCAGCAGCCAAGTGGGACTGGGTTCTGGGGCCAACGTCCTGACTTTC
D: .; J: TRBJ1-3; V: TRBV11-2; size: .; length: 15; CDR3: CASTPGDLSGNTIYF; DNA: TGTGCCAGCACTCCGGGGGACCTCTCTGGAAACACCATATATTTT
D: .; J: TRBJ1-2; V: TRBV12-3/TRBV12-4; size: .; length: 14; CDR3: CASRRAGLIYGYTF; DNA: TGTGCCAGCAGGCGTGCGGGGCTGATCTATGGCTACACCTTC
D: .; J: TRBJ1-1; V: TRBV12-3/TRBV12-4; size: .; length: 16; CDR3: CASSLALQGLNTEAFF; DNA: TGTGCCAGCAGTTTAGCCCTACAGGGATTGAACACTGAAGCTTTCTTT
D: TRBD1; J: TRBJ1-2; V: TRBV29-1; size: .; length: 12; CDR3: CRAGQGDYGYTF; DNA: TGCAGAGCTGGACAGGGGGACTATGGCTACACCTTC
D: .; J: TRBJ1-2; V: TRBV12-3/TRBV12-4; size: .; length: 11; CDR3: CASSSWVGYTF; DNA: TGTGCCAGCAGTTCTTGGGTTGGCTACACCTTC
D: .; J: TRBJ1-4; V: TRBV7-8; size: once; length: 13; CDR3: CASSFGTSEKLFF; DNA: TGTGCCAGCAGCTTCGGGACCTCTGAAAAACTGTTTTTT
D: TRBD2; J: TRBJ2-4; V: TRBV20-1; size: .; length: 15; CDR3: CSAQRDSQVGYIQYF; DNA: TGCAGTGCTCAGCGGGACTCTCAAGTGGGGTACATTCAGTACTTC
D: .; J: TRBJ1-6; V: TRBV5-4; size: few; length: 15; CDR3: CASMIGGQYNSPLHF; DNA: TGTGCCAGCATGATCGGGGGCCAATATAATTCACCCCTCCACTTT
D: .; J: TRBJ1-5; V: TRBV7-9; size: few; length: 12; CDR3: CASSPTSGPQHF; DNA: TGTGCCAGCAGCCCCACAAGTGGGCCCCAGCATTTT
D: TRBD1; J: TRBJ2-5; V: TRBV20-1; size: .; length: 13; CDR3: CSAVGTGVNEQYF; DNA: TGCAGTGCTGTGGGGACAGGGGTGAATGAGCAGTACTTC
D: .; J: TRBJ2-3; V: TRBV6-1; size: .; length: 13; CDR3: CASSELPTDTQYF; DNA: TGTGCCAGCAGTGAGTTACCCACAGATACGCAGTATTTT
D: .; J: TRBJ1-1; V: TRBV29-1; size: few; length: 16; CDR3: CSVVPGVEASDTEAFF; DNA: TGCAGCGTCGTCCCGGGGGTTGAGGCATCGGACACTGAAGCTTTCTTT
D: .; J: TRBJ2-7; V: TRBV5-5; size: few; length: 13; CDR3: CASSWGTPYEQYF; DNA: TGTGCCAGCAGCTGGGGGACACCCTACGAGCAGTACTTC
D: .; J: TRBJ2-3; V: TRBV7-2; size: many; length: 11; CDR3: CASSLQGTQYF; DNA: TGTGCCAGCAGCTTACAGGGTACGCAGTATTTT
D: TRBD1; J: TRBJ2-7; V: TRBV12-3/TRBV12-4; size: few; length: 14; CDR3: CASSPTGQGGEQYF; DNA: TGTGCCAGCAGTCCGACGGGACAGGGAGGCGAGCAGTACTTC
D: TRBD2; J: TRBJ2-7; V: TRBV4-1; size: .; length: 15; CDR3: CASSQRTSANYEQYF; DNA: TGCGCCAGCAGCCAAAGAACTAGCGCTAACTACGAGCAGTACTTC
D: .; J: TRBJ1-1; V: TRBV12-3/TRBV12-4; size: .; length: 14; CDR3: CASSFKAVGTEAFF; DNA: TGTGCCAGCAGTTTTAAGGCGGTTGGCACTGAAGCTTTCTTT
D: .; J: TRBJ1-1; V: TRBV25-1; size: few; length: 12; CDR3: CASSEMGAEAFF; DNA: TGTGCCAGCAGTGAAATGGGGGCTGAAGCTTTCTTT
D: .; J: TRBJ1-2; V: TRBV20-1; size: .; length: 15; CDR3: CSARDRAGGNYSYTF; DNA: TGCAGTGCTAGAGATCGTGCAGGAGGGAACTATAGCTACACCTTC
D: .; J: TRBJ2-1; V: TRBV6-2/TRBV6-3; size: .; length: 14; CDR3: CASRPTDTYNEQFF; DNA: TGTGCCAGCAGGCCGACAGATACCTACAATGAGCAGTTCTTC
D: TRBD2; J: TRBJ2-3; V: TRBV12-3/TRBV12-4; size: .; length: 15; CDR3: CASSSTSGRTDTEYF; DNA: TGTGCCAGCAGTTCTACTAGCGGGAGAACAGATACGGAGTATTTT
D: .; J: TRBJ2-3; V: TRBV7-2; size: many; length: 15; CDR3: CASSIRGISTDTQYF; DNA: TGTGCCAGCAGCATCCGGGGGATTAGCACAGATACGCAGTATTTT
D: .; J: TRBJ1-2; V: TRBV7-2; size: .; length: 12; CDR3: CASSFLGYGYTF; DNA: TGTGCCAGCAGCTTCCTGGGCTATGGCTACACCTTC
D: TRBD2; J: TRBJ2-7; V: TRBV10-3; size: few; length: 16; CDR3: CAISDPASGGFNEQYF; DNA: TGTGCCATCAGTGACCCGGCCAGCGGGGGGTTCAATGAGCAGTACTTC
D: TRBD1; J: TRBJ1-1; V: TRBV20-1; size: few; length: 15; CDR3: CSARAWDRGATEAFF; DNA: TGCAGTGCTAGAGCCTGGGACAGGGGGGCCACTGAAGCTTTCTTT
D: TRBD2; J: TRBJ2-1; V: TRBV6-1; size: .; length: 16; CDR3: CASSSASGGEINEQFF; DNA: TGTGCCAGCAGTAGTGCTAGCGGGGGGGAGATCAATGAGCAGTTCTTC
D: .; J: TRBJ2-2; V: TRBV7-3; size: few; length: 13; CDR3: CASSLNVPGELFF; DNA: TGTGCCAGCAGCTTAAACGTCCCCGGGGAGCTGTTTTTT
D: TRBD1; J: TRBJ1-6; V: TRBV5-1; size: .; length: 16; CDR3: CASSLESGGINSPLHF; DNA: TGCGCCAGCAGCTTGGAATCAGGGGGGATTAATTCACCCCTCCACTTT
D: TRBD2; J: TRBJ2-3; V: TRBV4-3; size: .; length: 20; CDR3: CASSQDAGGATSGRGDTQYF; DNA: TGCGCCAGCAGCCAAGATGCAGGGGGCGCGACTAGCGGGAGGGGAGATACGCAGTATTTT
D: TRBD1; J: TRBJ1-1; V: TRBV12-3/TRBV12-4; size: .; length: 14; CDR3: CASSSPGTGFKAFF; DNA: TGTGCCAGCAGTTCCCCCGGGACAGGGTTCAAAGCTTTCTTT
D: TRBD1; J: TRBJ2-5; V: TRBV2; size: .; length: 15; CDR3: CASSEFDRGAETQYF; DNA: TGTGCCAGCAGTGAATTCGACAGGGGGGCTGAGACCCAGTACTTC
D: .; J: TRBJ2-2; V: TRBV12-3/TRBV12-4; size: few; length: 14; CDR3: CASSPDSYTGELFF; DNA: TGTGCCAGCAGCCCAGACAGTTACACCGGGGAGCTGTTTTTT
D: .; J: TRBJ1-2; V: TRBV20-1; size: many; length: 12; CDR3: CSARAGAYGYTF; DNA: TGCAGTGCTAGAGCAGGGGCCTATGGCTACACCTTC
D: .; J: TRBJ2-1; V: TRBV7-2; size: .; length: 12; CDR3: CASSTYVNEQFF; DNA: TGTGCCAGCAGCACCTATGTAAATGAGCAGTTCTTC
D: .; J: TRBJ1-2; V: TRBV20-1; size: .; length: 14; CDR3: CGARPPGRSRGYTF; DNA: TGCGGTGCTAGACCTCCCGGACGGAGCAGAGGCTACACCTTC
D: TRBD1; J: TRBJ1-2; V: TRBV28; size: many; length: 13; CDR3: CASRKGANYGYTF; DNA: TGTGCCAGCAGGAAGGGGGCAAACTATGGCTACACCTTC
D: .; J: TRBJ2-2; V: TRBV25-1; size: few; length: 16; CDR3: CASSIRGGTNTGELFF; DNA: TGTGCCAGCAGTATCAGGGGTGGAACGAACACCGGGGAGCTGTTTTTT